The present T cell receptor (beta chain) was sequenced within a study of CD8 T cells in Susac syndrome. TEMRA cells were FACS-enriched and CD8+ and CD4+ T cells negatively isolated. V dropped 6 bases and J dropped 1 base, with 15 bases sitting between them. The CDR3 totals 14 residues. CDR1 is SQVTM, CDR2 ANQGSEA, per germline. The RNA, roughly 0.5 to 1 ug, was put through reverse transcription using random hexamers. TCRdb reprocessed the immunoSEQ multiplex PCR reads with MiXCR, giving one entry per CDR3 protein. This sample has more than 55,000 distinct CDR3 sequences, with 96% found just once. The V gene is TRBV29-1, the J gene TRBJ1-1; possible D gene TRBD1, 6 bases. The origin of this receptor is a human donor with multiple sclerosis. Sequencing used CD4+ T cells from PBMCs. The CDR3 DNA sequence: TGCAGCGTAGGGGGGAGACAGTCGAACACTGAAGCTTTCTTT. Translation: CSVGGRQSNTEAFF.